This T cell receptor (beta chain) was documented in a study of response to subunit inactivated influenza vaccine. The study, taken as a whole, reports: Authors suggested few new T cells are recruited by each seasonal influenza vaccination.

By frequency in the sample, this clonotype is large. The antigen is undetermined. TCRdb ran MiXCR on the RT-PCR reads and lists one entry per CDR3 protein. Altogether 170,000 or so distinct CDR3 sequences are present, about 10% being singletons, with the ten largest covering roughly 36%. With V trimmed by 6 bases and J by 10 bases, 10 bases remained unmatched. This CDR3 has 13 amino acids. The germline CDR1 and CDR2 sequences are DFQATT and SNEGSKA (reference sequence). The sequenced sample was CD8+ T cells sorted from PBMCs, obtained less than 30 months after vaccination. The source is a man between 50 and 75 years old who received an inactivated influenza vaccine. The gene calls are TRBV20-1 and TRBJ1-4; the match to TRBD1 covers 8 bases. For the CDR3, the DNA is TGCAGTGCCTCAGGGCAGGGGGCAAGAAAACTGTTTTTT. It is translated as CSASGQGARKLFF.